A selection of T cell receptor beta chains follows, all from one sample in a study of spatial heterogeneity in lung cancer. MiXCR, applied by TCRdb to the 5' RACE reads, yields one record per CDR3 protein. In the table there are 6,200 or so distinct CDR3 sequences, 15% to 20% of which are singletons. The sample consisted of normal lung tissue next to the tumor, taken at surgery. These receptors were collected from a male donor with early-stage non-small cell lung cancer. Both conserved end residues are part of each CDR3. The D gene is left open where the match is weak. Clone sizes are given selectively: once, few, many, or a class where the clone is expanded.

TRBJ2-1 - TRBV29-1 few CSVVSLTRTSYNEQFF TGCAGCGTTGTTTCCCTCACTAGAACCTCCTACAATGAGCAGTTCTTC
TRBJ2-3 - TRBV24-1 - CATSDFKAGARDTQYF TGTGCCACCAGTGATTTCAAGGCGGGGGCTCGGGATACGCAGTATTTT
TRBJ2-1 TRBD2 TRBV19 - CASSVVRTSGNEQFF TGTGCCAGTAGTGTTGTTCGGACTAGCGGTAATGAGCAGTTCTTC
TRBJ2-7 - TRBV5-8 few CASSSLTRRKYF TGTGCCAGCAGCTCACTGACCCGTCGGAAGTACTTC
TRBJ2-6 - TRBV28 - CASRGTRSSGANVLTF TGTGCCAGCAGGGGGACACGGAGCTCTGGGGCCAACGTCCTGACTTTC
TRBJ2-5 - TRBV27 - CASSLGHIGETQYF TGTGCCAGCAGTTTAGGGCACATTGGAGAGACCCAGTACTTC
TRBJ2-5 TRBD2 TRBV5-1 once CASSLYSGSGRETQYF TGCGCCAGCAGCTTGTATAGCGGGAGCGGGCGAGAGACCCAGTACTTC
TRBJ1-1 - TRBV12-3/TRBV12-4 - CASSGEKNTEAFF TGTGCCAGCAGTGGCGAGAAGAACACTGAAGCTTTCTTT
TRBJ1-2 - TRBV6-5 - CASSYAGASDYGYTF TGTGCCAGCAGTTACGCAGGGGCATCGGACTATGGCTACACCTTC
TRBJ2-7 TRBD1 TRBV11-2 few CASSSAVDRALLREQYF TGTGCCAGCAGCTCCGCCGTAGACAGGGCCTTGTTGAGGGAGCAGTACTTC
TRBJ2-1 TRBD2 TRBV10-3 medium-sized CAIRTSGDTYNEQFF TGTGCCATCAGGACTAGCGGAGACACCTACAATGAGCAGTTCTTC
TRBJ2-7 - TRBV20-1 few CSARTPSTYEQYF TGCAGTGCTAGGACACCTTCAACCTACGAGCAGTACTTC
TRBJ2-1 - TRBV6-2/TRBV6-3 few CASSYLGPEQFF TGTGCCAGCAGTTATTTGGGTCCTGAGCAGTTCTTC
TRBJ2-3 TRBD1 TRBV6-2/TRBV6-3 many CASSQGESQYF TGTGCCAGCAGTCAGGGGGAGTCTCAGTATTTT
TRBJ2-2 TRBD2 TRBV7-6 - CASSSLLGLAGTSGELFF TGTGCCAGCAGCTCCCTCCTTGGACTAGCGGGAACCTCCGGGGAGCTGTTTTTT
TRBJ2-7 TRBD2 TRBV2 medium-sized CASSASGYEQYF TGTGCCAGCAGCGCTAGCGGATACGAGCAGTACTTC
TRBJ2-7 - TRBV6-2/TRBV6-3 few CASSLDSYEQYF TGTGCCAGCAGTTTGGACAGCTACGAGCAGTACTTC
TRBJ2-2 - TRBV11-3 - CASSTRYRARDTGELFF TGTGCCAGCAGCACTAGATATAGGGCCCGAGACACCGGGGAGCTGTTTTTT
TRBJ2-5 - TRBV11-2 few CASSPFDSQETQYF TGTGCCAGCAGCCCCTTCGACAGTCAAGAGACCCAGTACTTC
TRBJ2-3 TRBD2 TRBV11-3 - CASSLREGRGDTQYF TGTGCCAGCAGCTTAAGGGAGGGCCGAGGAGATACGCAGTATTTT
TRBJ2-1 TRBD2 TRBV2 medium-sized CATREGGNNEQFF TGTGCCACCCGGGAGGGCGGTAACAATGAGCAGTTCTTC
TRBJ2-7 TRBD1 TRBV28 few CASSSRDRGYEQYF TGTGCCAGCAGTTCCCGGGACAGGGGATACGAGCAGTACTTC
TRBJ1-1 - TRBV7-2 - CASLNTEAFF TGTGCCAGCTTGAACACTGAAGCTTTCTTT
TRBJ2-2 - TRBV3-1 many CASSPGTGYTGELFF TGTGCCAGCAGCCCCGGGACGGGATACACCGGGGAGCTGTTTTTT
TRBJ1-5 TRBD1 TRBV20-1 - CSARTGENQPQHF TGCAGTGCTCGGACAGGGGAGAATCAGCCCCAGCATTTT
TRBJ2-1 TRBD2 TRBV7-8 few CASSSRTSGRSYNEQFF TGTGCCAGCAGCTCCAGGACTAGCGGGAGGTCCTACAATGAGCAGTTCTTC
TRBJ2-4 - TRBV15 few CATSRDQGYENIQYF TGTGCCACCAGCAGAGATCAAGGGTACGAAAACATTCAGTACTTC
TRBJ2-7 - TRBV7-2 - CASSPRRQTYEQYF TGTGCCAGCAGCCCACGACGGCAAACCTACGAGCAGTACTTC
TRBJ2-3 - TRBV5-1 medium-sized CASSLWGTWEDTQYF TGCGCCAGCAGCTTGTGGGGGACATGGGAGGATACGCAGTATTTT
TRBJ2-7 TRBD2 TRBV10-3 few CAISRSGSAYEQYF TGTGCCATCAGTAGGAGCGGGAGTGCGTACGAGCAGTACTTC
TRBJ2-1 TRBD2 TRBV25-1 few CASGTSGSQGQFF TGTGCCTCCGGGACTAGCGGTAGTCAGGGGCAGTTCTTC
TRBJ2-7 - TRBV10-3 - CAISQPGGYYEQYF TGTGCCATCAGCCAGCCCGGGGGATACTACGAGCAGTACTTC
TRBJ2-4 - TRBV10-3 few CAISESGSDGAKNIQYF TGTGCCATCAGTGAGTCAGGCTCCGACGGAGCCAAAAACATTCAGTACTTC
TRBJ1-5 - TRBV27 medium-sized CASSLQDGHQPQHF TGTGCCAGCAGTTTACAGGATGGACATCAGCCCCAGCATTTT
TRBJ2-6 TRBD1 TRBV3-1 - CASSQLTGPGANVLTF TGTGCCAGCAGCCAGCTGACAGGGCCCGGGGCCAACGTCCTGACTTTC
TRBJ2-1 TRBD2 TRBV7-2 medium-sized CASSLAGGTINEQFF TGTGCCAGCAGCTTGGCGGGAGGGACGATCAATGAGCAGTTCTTC
TRBJ2-5 - TRBV12-3/TRBV12-4 few CASSLRETQYF TGTGCCAGCAGTTTAAGAGAGACCCAGTACTTC
TRBJ1-2 - TRBV28 - CASNNRRANYGYTF TGTGCCAGCAACAACAGGAGGGCTAACTATGGCTACACCTTC
TRBJ2-5 TRBD1 TRBV28 - CASSSLSSLDRGETQYF TGTGCCAGCAGTTCACTTTCCTCTTTGGACAGGGGAGAGACCCAGTACTTC
TRBJ2-2 TRBD2 TRBV11-2 few CASSSGLAGEWGTTGELFF TGTGCCAGCAGCTCGGGACTAGCGGGAGAATGGGGGACGACCGGGGAGCTGTTTTTT
TRBJ1-1 - TRBV10-2 medium-sized CASSEGTGAFF TGCGCCAGCAGTGAGGGGACGGGAGCTTTCTTT
TRBJ2-3 TRBD2 TRBV2 - CASSESVGSGRTDTQYF TGTGCCAGCAGTGAATCAGTAGGTAGCGGGCGCACAGATACGCAGTATTTT
TRBJ1-4 - TRBV5-1 medium-sized CASSGGGTASNEKLFF TGCGCCAGCAGCGGCGGGGGGACCGCCAGCAATGAAAAACTGTTTTTT
TRBJ1-1 - TRBV7-6 - CASSLAMVWGNTEAFF TGTGCCAGCAGCTTAGCGATGGTGTGGGGGAACACTGAAGCTTTCTTT
TRBJ1-2 - TRBV30 - CAWTPEIYGYTF TGTGCCTGGACCCCGGAAATCTATGGCTACACCTTC
TRBJ2-1 - TRBV11-2 medium-sized CASSPGAEYNEQFF TGTGCCAGCAGCCCCGGGGCCGAGTACAATGAGCAGTTCTTC
TRBJ1-1 - TRBV30 few CAWSVGLRGAFF TGTGCCTGGAGTGTAGGACTCCGGGGTGCTTTCTTT
TRBJ2-5 - TRBV7-9 - CASSLWASTSFGETQYF TGTGCCAGCAGCTTATGGGCATCTACTAGCTTCGGGGAGACCCAGTACTTC
TRBJ2-3 TRBD2 TRBV7-6 - CASSWTSGSADTQYF TGTGCCAGCAGCTGGACTAGCGGGAGCGCAGATACGCAGTATTTT
TRBJ2-7 - TRBV27 - CASRSGGADGHEQYF TGTGCCAGCAGAAGTGGGGGGGCGGACGGACACGAGCAGTACTTC
TRBJ2-3 TRBD2 TRBV20-1 medium-sized CSFKAGGTDTQYF TGCAGTTTTAAAGCGGGGGGCACAGATACGCAGTATTTT
TRBJ2-2 TRBD1 TRBV30 medium-sized CAWTSGTGVTGELFF TGTGCCTGGACATCCGGGACAGGGGTCACCGGGGAGCTGTTTTTT
TRBJ2-3 - TRBV18 - CASSPRGQDTQYF TGTGCCAGCTCACCACGGGGCCAAGATACGCAGTATTTT